The 30 T cell receptor beta chains reported below all come from one sample, sequenced in a study of blood T cell repertoires in COVID-19. Method: immunoSEQ multiplex PCR; TCRdb's copy keeps in-frame clones and lacks some. The sample comprises some 290,000 clones, approximately 87% of which are singletons, and about 12% rests with the top ten. Specimen: peripheral blood. Receptor source: a woman aged 25 to 39 with COVID-19, enrolled during active disease.

The chain links TRBV4-1 to TRBJ2-1; possible D gene TRBD2, 6 bases. This CDR3 has 16 amino acids. V was clipped by 1 base and J by 5 bases, with 15 bases between them. Germline V gene sequence: CDR1 MGHRA, CDR2 YSYEKL. CDR3 nucleotides: TGCGCCAGCAGCCAAGGCGGGGCACCCAAAAACAATGAGCAGTTCTTC. It specifies CASSQGGAPKNNEQFF.

The CDR3 sequence: CASSPIPGQGLDEKLFF. DNA of the CDR3: TGCGCCAGCAGCCCAATCCCGGGACAGGGGTTGGACGAAAAACTGTTTTTT. V and J are TRBV5-1 and TRBJ1-4; 10 bases are shared with TRBD1. The CDR3 spans 17 residues. CDR1 is SGHRS, CDR2 YFSETQ, per germline. With V trimmed by 4 bases and J by 8 bases, 14 bases remained unmatched. The whole variable domain, remainder taken from reference TRBV5-1 and TRBJ1-4, is KAGVTQTPRYLIKTRGQQVTLSCSPISGHRSVSWYQQTPGQGLQFLFEYFSETQRNKGNFPGRFSGRQFSNSRSEMNVSTLELGDSALYLCASSPIPGQGLDEKLFFGSGTQLSVL.

This clone came up a few times. The V gene is TRBV5-1, the J gene TRBJ2-7; D gene ambiguous. The CDR3 sequence is 14 residues long. In germline, CDR1 is SGHRS, CDR2 YFSETQ. Trimming took off 4 bases at V and 1 base at J, with 12 bases between the two ends. The CDR3 spells CASSHLQESYEQYF. The CDR3 DNA reads TGCGCCAGCAGCCACTTGCAGGAATCCTACGAGCAGTACTTC. Complete variable domain (other parts from reference TRBV5-1 and TRBJ2-7): KAGVTQTPRYLIKTRGQQVTLSCSPISGHRSVSWYQQTPGQGLQFLFEYFSETQRNKGNFPGRFSGRQFSNSRSEMNVSTLELGDSALYLCASSHLQESYEQYFGPGTRLTVT.

The V gene is TRBV7-9, the J gene TRBJ2-3; D call uncertain. V was clipped by 2 bases and J by 5 bases, with 14 bases between them. This CDR3 is 15 amino acids long. Looked up from germline, CDR1 is SEHNR and CDR2 is FQNEAQ (reference sequence). DNA for the CDR3: TGTGCCAGCAGCTTAACACTCCTAGGCTTAGATACGCAGTATTTT. This gives the protein CASSLTLLGLDTQYF. The whole variable domain, filled in from reference TRBV7-9 and TRBJ2-3, reads DTGVSQNPRHKITKRGQNVTFRCDPISEHNRLYWYRQTLGQGPEFLTYFQNEAQLEKSRLLSDRFSAERPKGSFSTLEIQRTEQGDSAMYLCASSLTLLGLDTQYFGPGTRLTVL.

The genes are TRBV10-1 and TRBJ1-3; 8 bases fit TRBD1. In germline, CDR1 is WNHNN, CDR2 SYGVQD (reference sequence). The CDR3 totals 15 residues. V dropped 3 bases and J dropped 2; count of bases not matched to a gene: 3. The CDR3 DNA sequence: TGCGCCAGCAGTGACCCCAGGGGGCCTGGAAACACCATATATTTT. This codes for CASSDPRGPGNTIYF.

V usage is TRBV7-2 and J usage is TRBJ2-3; tentatively, D is TRBD1 (5 bases). The V end lost 5 bases, the J end lost 6 bases, and 12 bases lay between the germline ends. This CDR3 contains 13 residues. The germline gives CDR1 SGHTA, CDR2 FQGNSA. CDR3: CASSLPAGDTQYF. The DNA of the CDR3 is TGTGCCAGCAGCCTCCCGGCAGGGGATACGCAGTATTTT.

The chain employs TRBV9 and TRBJ2-5; D might be TRBD1 (5 bases). The CDR3 totals 14 residues. Between the trimmed V and J ends, which lost 4 bases and 5 bases, there was a span of 15 bases. The germline gives CDR1 SGDLS, CDR2 YYNGEE. For the CDR3, the DNA is TGTGCCAGCAGCAAAGGGGTAGCTGTTGAGACCCAGTACTTC. Translation: CASSKGVAVETQYF.

This chain joins TRBV5-1 and TRBJ2-3; D gene uncertain. The CDR3 covers 14 residues. Germline CDR1 and CDR2: SGHRS and YFSETQ. The V end was cut by 0 bases, the J end by 5 bases, with 10 bases between. The CDR3 sequence is CASSLATGEDTQYF. CDR3 in DNA: TGCGCCAGCAGCTTGGCAACTGGAGAAGATACGCAGTATTTT.

Only one count was recorded for this clone. This chain links TRBV19 with TRBJ1-2; TRBD1 agrees at 8 bases. CDR3 length: 16 amino acids. Per the germline V gene, CDR1 is LNHDA and CDR2 is SQIVND (reference sequence). J gave up 3 bases and V 5 bases, and 11 bases lay outside the gene matches. The CDR3 region has the DNA TGTGCCAGTAGTTTCGGGACAGGTGGTTTGTACTATGGCTACACCTTC. Translating it yields CASSFGTGGLYYGYTF.

This clone was counted between two and nine times. V and J are TRBV2 and TRBJ1-6; a possible D gene is TRBD1 (6 bases). Per the germline V gene, CDR1 is SNHLY and CDR2 is FYNNEI. This CDR3 has 16 amino acids. V was pared by 0 bases and J by 10 bases, with 16 bases between. The CDR3 spells CASSEALAGQGSPLHF. CDR3 nucleotides: TGTGCCAGCAGTGAAGCGCTTGCAGGGCAGGGGTCACCCCTCCACTTT.

This sequence joins TRBV27 and TRBJ2-1, with 8 bases matching TRBD2. CDR1 is MNHEY, CDR2 SMNVEV, per germline (reference sequence). CDR3 length: 17 amino acids. V lost 3 bases, J lost 0 bases, and 7 bases stayed unmatched. The CDR3 reads CASSFWRGDDSYNEQFF. For the CDR3, the DNA is TGTGCCAGCAGTTTCTGGCGGGGGGACGACTCCTACAATGAGCAGTTCTTC.

The chain joins TRBV19 to TRBJ1-5; possible D gene TRBD1, 5 bases. This CDR3 region has 15 residues. Trimming removed 4 bases from V and 1 base from J, with 11 bases in between. Germline V gene lookup returns CDR1 LNHDA and CDR2 SQIVND (reference sequence). The DNA of the CDR3 is TGTGCCAGTAGTAAGACAGATCTAAGCAATCAGCCCCAGCATTTT. Translated, it gives CASSKTDLSNQPQHF.

This rearrangement joins TRBV6-4 to TRBJ2-1; weak D call: TRBD2 (6 bases). V was shortened by 4 bases and J by 9 bases, with 19 bases between the two germline ends. CDR1 and CDR2 from the germline V gene are MRHNA and SNTAGT. The CDR3 length is 15 residues. CDR3 region: CASSARDSSTPEQFF. The CDR3 coding sequence is TGTGCCAGCAGTGCCCGGGACTCCTCGACTCCTGAGCAGTTCTTC.

This clone was observed at least ten times. The rearrangement joins TRBV19 to TRBJ2-7; tentatively, D is TRBD2 (7 bases). The germline gives CDR1 LNHDA, CDR2 SQIVND (reference sequence). This CDR3 has 14 residues. Trimming removed 3 bases from V and 5 bases from J, with 14 bases in between. The chain's CDR3 is CASSIGGPGNEQYF. The CDR3 nucleotides read TGTGCCAGTAGTATCGGGGGGCCGGGGAACGAGCAGTACTTC.

The chain has TRBV4-1 and TRBJ2-3, with D perhaps matching TRBD2 (5 bases). Per germline, CDR1 MGHRA and CDR2 YSYEKL. V lost 7 bases, J lost 4 bases, and 15 bases lay in between. CDR3 length equals 14 residues. CDR3 nucleotide sequence: TGCGCCAGCACCCCATCGAGGGCGGCAGATACGCAGTATTTT. This encodes CASTPSRAADTQYF.

The V call is TRBV5-1, the J call TRBJ2-4; D might be TRBD1 (5 bases). CDR3 length: 17 amino acids. Trimming shortened V by 4 bases and J by 7 bases, and 24 bases separated the two germline ends. Germline values: CDR1 SGHRS, CDR2 YFSETQ. For the CDR3, the DNA is TGCGCCAGCAGCCCCACCCCAACAGGCCCCTTGGAGAACATTCAGTACTTC. It yields the protein CASSPTPTGPLENIQYF. Full variable domain (outside the CDR3, taken from reference TRBV5-1 and TRBJ2-4): KAGVTQTPRYLIKTRGQQVTLSCSPISGHRSVSWYQQTPGQGLQFLFEYFSETQRNKGNFPGRFSGRQFSNSRSEMNVSTLELGDSALYLCASSPTPTGPLENIQYFGAGTRLSVL.

The rearrangement links TRBV4-1 to TRBJ1-2; 8 nucleotides match TRBD1. Unmatched junction bases numbered 8, after V lost 2 bases and J lost 6 bases. The CDR3 loop spans 15 amino acids. In germline, CDR1 is MGHRA, CDR2 YSYEKL. The CDR3 nucleotides are TGCGCCAGCAGCCAAACCCGGACAGGGACTAATGGCTACACCTTC. This gives the protein CASSQTRTGTNGYTF.

This chain uses TRBV6-6 with TRBJ1-5; D not resolved. This CDR3 region has 15 residues. V lost 5 bases and J lost 6, with 17 bases in between. CDR1 and CDR2 (germline): MNHNY, SVGAGI (reference sequence). The CDR3 coding sequence is TGTGCCAGCAGTGAGAACCTCGGCGGAGTTCAGCCCCAGCATTTT. Encoded protein: CASSENLGGVQPQHF.

This clone appeared a few times. The V and J genes are TRBV4-1 and TRBJ1-2; D ambiguous. This CDR3 has 12 amino acids. Trimming shortened V by 3 bases and J by 3 bases, and 5 bases separated the two germline ends. Germline V gene data show CDR1 as MGHRA and CDR2 as YSYEKL. The CDR3 DNA sequence: TGCGCCAGCAGCCAGGACTACTATGGCTACACCTTC. Protein: CASSQDYYGYTF.

The J gene is TRBJ2-7, the V gene TRBV6-4, with 8 bases matching TRBD1. The CDR3 is 10 residues long. CDR1 is MRHNA, CDR2 SNTAGT, per germline. J lost 11 bases, V lost 7 bases, and 4 bases had no gene match. CDR3 sequence (DNA): TGTGCCAGCATTTGGACAGGGAAGTACTTC. Protein: CASIWTGKYF.

The J gene is TRBJ2-7, the V gene TRBV5-1; possibly TRBD1 or TRBD2 for D (6 bases each). The V gene's germline CDR1 is SGHRS and CDR2 YFSETQ. The length of the CDR3 is 14 residues. V lost 4 bases and J lost 2, with 13 bases in between. Here the CDR3 DNA reads TGCGCCAGCAGCCTGGGGGGCACCGCCTACGAGCAGTACTTC. It codes for CASSLGGTAYEQYF.

The V and J genes are TRBV15 and TRBJ2-5, with D tentatively TRBD2 (7 bases). Looked up from germline, CDR1 is LNHNV and CDR2 is YYDKDF (reference sequence). Trimming took off 3 bases at V and 5 bases at J, with 10 bases between the two ends. The CDR3 consists of 13 residues. The chain's CDR3 is CATSRGGPETQYF. For the CDR3, the DNA is TGTGCCACCAGCAGGGGGGGGCCGGAGACCCAGTACTTC. Using reference TRBV15 and TRBJ2-5 for the parts outside the CDR3, the full variable domain is DAMVIQNPRYQVTQFGKPVTLSCSQTLNHNVMYWYQQKSSQAPKLLFHYYDKDFNNEADTPDNFQSRRPNTSFCFLDIRSPGLGDTAMYLCATSRGGPETQYFGPGTRLLVL.

This chain links TRBV7-8 with TRBJ1-2, with TRBD1 matching over 11 bases. Germline trimming cut 5 bases from V and 4 bases from J; bases unmatched to any gene: 3. Germline loops: CDR1 SGHVS, CDR2 FQNEAQ. CDR3 length equals 14 residues. CDR3 DNA: TGTGCCAGCAGCCCGGACAGGGGGCTCTATGGCTACACCTTC. Protein: CASSPDRGLYGYTF.

The genes are TRBV19 and TRBJ2-3; 9 bases agree with TRBD1. The CDR3 is 14 amino acids. Germline V gene lookup returns CDR1 LNHDA and CDR2 SQIVND (reference sequence). V shed 10 bases, J shed 2 bases, and the junction held 7 bases outside the gene matches. CDR3 sequence: CATGTGTFTDTQYF. DNA of the CDR3: TGTGCCACCGGGACAGGGACTTTCACAGATACGCAGTATTTT.

The chain has TRBV9 and TRBJ2-3; D ambiguous. This CDR3 region has 13 residues. V was cut by 0 bases and J by 4 bases, with 6 bases left in between. CDR1 and CDR2 from the germline V gene are SGDLS and YYNGEE. CDR3 sequence reads: CASSVVVADTQYF. CDR3 DNA: TGTGCCAGCAGCGTAGTGGTAGCAGATACGCAGTATTTT.

The rearrangement links TRBV4-1 to TRBJ1-5; D gene unclear. There are 15 residues in the CDR3. Germline CDR1 and CDR2: MGHRA and YSYEKL. V gave up 1 base and J gave up 3 bases, with 10 bases separating them. CDR3 DNA: TGCGCCAGCAGCCAAGGCTCGACTTTCAATCAGCCCCAGCATTTT. This translates into CASSQGSTFNQPQHF.

The chain carries TRBV3-1 (or the pseudogene TRBV3-2) and TRBJ2-5; D possibly corresponds to TRBD2 (7 bases). Germline V gene data show CDR1 as LGHDT and CDR2 as YNNKEL (reference sequence). The CDR3 is made up of 17 amino acids. V dropped 2 bases and J dropped 4 bases, with 20 bases sitting between them. CDR3 bases: TGTGCCAGCAGCCAAATAGGAGAACAGGGAGGGCGAGAGACCCAGTACTTC. Protein: CASSQIGEQGGRETQYF.

This rearrangement joins TRBV6-2 or TRBV6-3 to TRBJ1-6; TRBD1 is a possible D gene (6 bases). Trimming removed 7 bases at V and 10 bases at J, with 11 bases between. The CDR3 loop spans 12 amino acids. CDR1 and CDR2 (germline): MNHEY, SVGEGT. This chain's CDR3 is CASTPQGSPLHF. Here the CDR3 DNA reads TGTGCCAGCACCCCACAGGGATCACCCCTCCACTTT.

The J gene is TRBJ1-3, the V gene TRBV18, with D unclear. Germline V CDR1 and CDR2: KGHSH, LQKENI. The ends were cut back, 4 bases at V and 0 bases at J, with 4 bases in the middle. This CDR3 contains 13 residues. CDR3 in DNA: TGTGCCAGCTCACAGAGCTCTGGAAACACCATATATTTT. This translates into CASSQSSGNTIYF.

The rearrangement joins TRBV6-4 to TRBJ2-5, with TRBD2 matching 14 bases. The ends lost 5 bases at V and 3 bases at J; junction bases unmatched: 11. This CDR3 comprises 18 residues. Looked up from germline, CDR1 is MRHNA and CDR2 is SNTAGT. The CDR3 region has the DNA TGTGCCAGCAGTACGGACAGGGGACTAGCGGGGGACAAAGAGACCCAGTACTTC. Protein: CASSTDRGLAGDKETQYF.